This T cell receptor beta chain was recorded in a study of T cell responses to AZD1222 COVID-19 vaccine. Regarding this clone: No antigen is known for it.

The CDR3 is 13 amino acids. Germline V CDR1 and CDR2: LGHNT, FRNRAP. V was trimmed by 6 bases and J by 3 bases, leaving 9 bases between them. Whole-study findings and limits: Researchers took repertoire samples only after the peak T cell response had come. At baseline, just 6 or 7 AZD1222 recipients tested seropositive. Targets within unmutated variant regions were reportedly found for nearly half of spike-specific TCRs.

TCRdb keeps only in-frame clones here, not all; method: immunoSEQ multiplex PCR. This repertoire shows about 140,000 clones, approximately 95% found once; its top ten account for approximately 6.9%. Source: peripheral blood, taken 28 days after the second AZD1222 dose. The source of this sequence is an adult who received the AZD1222 COVID-19 vaccine. The genes are TRBV12-5 and TRBJ1-3; no firm D call. The CDR3 spells CASGHHIGNTIYF. Written as DNA, the CDR3 is TGTGCTAGTGGCCACCACATTGGAAACACCATATATTTT.